This TCR beta chain was sequenced for a study of human T cells and chemical hapten exposure. TCRdb used MiXCR to reprocess the RACE reads, holding one entry per CDR3 protein. The table has some 45,000 distinct CDR3 sequences, roughly 4.2% seen once; the top ten hold 5.8%. This clonotype was counted at least ten times. Time point reported: healthy volunteer bleed at 2 weeks. Total RNA was isolated from whole blood that had not been fractionated. This TCR derives from a human donor in good health. Some clones in this sample may be carry-over from other donors' samples. Sequencing used whole blood.

The CDR3 loop reads CASSLSRGAEEQFF. CDR3 nucleotides: TGTGCCAGCAGTTTATCACGGGGAGCGGAGGAGCAGTTCTTC. The rearrangement links TRBV28 to TRBJ2-1, with a tentative D call TRBD2 (5 bases). V lost 1 base, J lost 10 bases, and 14 bases lay in between. The CDR3 sequence is 14 residues long. From germline, CDR1 is MDHEN and CDR2 SYDVKM. Based on the CDR3 plus reference TRBV28 and TRBJ2-1, the full variable domain is DVKVTQSSRYLVKRTGEKVFLECVQDMDHENMFWYRQDPGLGLRLIYFSYDVKMKEKGDIPEGYSVSREKKERFSLILESASTNQTSMYLCASSLSRGAEEQFFGPGTRLTVL.